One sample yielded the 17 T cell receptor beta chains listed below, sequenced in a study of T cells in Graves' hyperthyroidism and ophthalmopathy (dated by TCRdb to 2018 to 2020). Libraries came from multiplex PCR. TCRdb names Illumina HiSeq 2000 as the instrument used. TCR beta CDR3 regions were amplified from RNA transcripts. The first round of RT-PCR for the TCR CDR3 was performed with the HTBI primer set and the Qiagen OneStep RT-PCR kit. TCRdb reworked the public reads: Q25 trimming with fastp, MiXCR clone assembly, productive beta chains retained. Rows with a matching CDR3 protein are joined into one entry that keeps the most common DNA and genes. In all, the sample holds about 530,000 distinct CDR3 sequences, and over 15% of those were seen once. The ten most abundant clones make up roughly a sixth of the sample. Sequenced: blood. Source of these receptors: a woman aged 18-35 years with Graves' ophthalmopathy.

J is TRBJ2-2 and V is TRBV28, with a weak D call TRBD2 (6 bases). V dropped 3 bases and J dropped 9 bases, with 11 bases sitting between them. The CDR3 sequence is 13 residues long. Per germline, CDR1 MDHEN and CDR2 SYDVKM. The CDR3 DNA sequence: TGTGCCAGCAGTTTGGAGGGGAAGAGGGAGCTGTTTTTT. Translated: CASSLEGKRELFF.

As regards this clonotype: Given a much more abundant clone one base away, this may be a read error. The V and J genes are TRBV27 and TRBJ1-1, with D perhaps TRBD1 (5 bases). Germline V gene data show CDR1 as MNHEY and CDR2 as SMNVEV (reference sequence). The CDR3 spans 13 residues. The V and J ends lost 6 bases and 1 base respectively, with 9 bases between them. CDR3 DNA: TGTGCCAGCAGGACAGATTCGAACACTGAAGCTTTCTTT. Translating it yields CASRTDSNTEAFF.

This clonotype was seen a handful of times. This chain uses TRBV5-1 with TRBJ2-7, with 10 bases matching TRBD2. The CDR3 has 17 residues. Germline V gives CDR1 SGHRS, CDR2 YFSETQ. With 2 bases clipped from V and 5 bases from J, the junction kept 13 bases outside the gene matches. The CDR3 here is CASSLGLSASGSHEQYF. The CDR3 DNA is TGCGCCAGCAGCTTAGGTCTCTCGGCTAGCGGGAGCCACGAGCAGTACTTC. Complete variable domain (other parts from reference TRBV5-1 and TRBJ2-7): KAGVTQTPRYLIKTRGQQVTLSCSPISGHRSVSWYQQTPGQGLQFLFEYFSETQRNKGNFPGRFSGRQFSNSRSEMNVSTLELGDSALYLCASSLGLSASGSHEQYFGPGTRLTVT.

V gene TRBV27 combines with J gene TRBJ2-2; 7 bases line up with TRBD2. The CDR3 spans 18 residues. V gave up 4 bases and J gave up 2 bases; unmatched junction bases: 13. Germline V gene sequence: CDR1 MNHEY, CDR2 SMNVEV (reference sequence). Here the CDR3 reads CASSSPLGGDVNTGELFF. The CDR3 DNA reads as TGTGCCAGCAGTTCCCCCCTGGGAGGGGACGTCAACACCGGGGAGCTGTTTTTT.

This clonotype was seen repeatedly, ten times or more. CDR3 loop: CASSEAPTGGNSPLHF. The CDR3 coding sequence is TGTGCCAGCAGTGAAGCGCCAACAGGGGGGAATTCACCCCTCCACTTT. The V gene is TRBV2, the J gene TRBJ1-6, with TRBD1 matching 8 bases. V lost 0 bases and J lost 7; bases outside the gene matches: 5. Germline assignment: CDR1 SNHLY and CDR2 FYNNEI. This CDR3 has 16 amino acids.

This chain's CDR3 is CASSRPGQTLGYGYTF. The CDR3, as DNA: TGTGCCAGCAGCCGGCCCGGACAGACCTTAGGCTATGGCTACACCTTC. The chain carries TRBV13 and TRBJ1-2; a possible D gene is TRBD1 (6 bases). The CDR3 sequence is 16 residues long. V lost 5 bases to trimming and J lost 4 bases, with 20 bases between them. Germline assignment: CDR1 PRHDT and CDR2 FYEKMQ (reference sequence).

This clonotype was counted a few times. CDR3 nucleotide sequence: TGCGCCAGCAGCTTAGAGAGGAATAATGAAAAACTGTTTTTT. This gives the protein CASSLERNNEKLFF. V is TRBV5-1 and J is TRBJ1-4; D call uncertain. There are 14 residues in the CDR3. With 2 bases removed from V and 4 bases from J, the gap between germline ends came to 9 bases. CDR1 is SGHRS and CDR2 is YFSETQ in the germline V gene.

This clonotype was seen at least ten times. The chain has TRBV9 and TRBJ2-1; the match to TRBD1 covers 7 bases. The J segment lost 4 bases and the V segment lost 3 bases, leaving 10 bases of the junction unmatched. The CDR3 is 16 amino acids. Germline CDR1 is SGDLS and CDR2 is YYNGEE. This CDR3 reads CASSAYRGVSYNEQFF. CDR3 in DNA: TGTGCCAGCAGCGCGTACAGGGGCGTATCGTACAATGAGCAGTTCTTC.

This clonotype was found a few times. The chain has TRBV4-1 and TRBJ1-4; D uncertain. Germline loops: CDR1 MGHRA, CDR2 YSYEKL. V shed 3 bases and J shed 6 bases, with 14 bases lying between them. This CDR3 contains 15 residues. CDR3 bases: TGCGCCAGCAGCCAGGAGGGCAGAGGCCATGAAAAACTGTTTTTT. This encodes CASSQEGRGHEKLFF.

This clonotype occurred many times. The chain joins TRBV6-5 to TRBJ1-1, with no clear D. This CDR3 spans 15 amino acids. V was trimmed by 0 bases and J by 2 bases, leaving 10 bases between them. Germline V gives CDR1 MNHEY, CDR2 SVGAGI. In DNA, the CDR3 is TGTGCCAGCAGTTACTCGATGGTACACAACACTGAAGCTTTCTTT. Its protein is CASSYSMVHNTEAFF.

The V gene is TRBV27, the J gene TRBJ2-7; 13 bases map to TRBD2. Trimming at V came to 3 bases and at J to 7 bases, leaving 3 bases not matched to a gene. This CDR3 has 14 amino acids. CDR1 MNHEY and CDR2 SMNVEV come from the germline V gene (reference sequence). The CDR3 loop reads CASSLGLAGREQYF. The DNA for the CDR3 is TGTGCCAGCAGTTTGGGACTAGCGGGACGTGAGCAGTACTTC.

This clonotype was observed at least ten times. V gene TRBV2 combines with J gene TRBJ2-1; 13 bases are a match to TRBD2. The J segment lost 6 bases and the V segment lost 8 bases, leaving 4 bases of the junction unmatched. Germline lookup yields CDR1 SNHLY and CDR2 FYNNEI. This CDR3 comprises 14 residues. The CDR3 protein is CASRGLAGFNEQFF. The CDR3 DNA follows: TGTGCCAGCCGGGGACTAGCGGGATTCAATGAGCAGTTCTTC.

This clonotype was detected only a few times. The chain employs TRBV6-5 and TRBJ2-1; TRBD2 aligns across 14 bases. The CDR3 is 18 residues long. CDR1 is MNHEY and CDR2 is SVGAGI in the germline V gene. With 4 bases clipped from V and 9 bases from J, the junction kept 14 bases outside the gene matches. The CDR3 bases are TGTGCCAGCAGTTGGGTATACAGTGGGACTAGCGGGAGCGGTGAGCAGTTCTTC. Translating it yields CASSWVYSGTSGSGEQFF.

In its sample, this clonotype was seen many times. The CDR3 is CASRGQRYNEQFF. The CDR3 DNA reads as TGTGCCAGCCGGGGACAGCGATACAATGAGCAGTTCTTC. The J gene is TRBJ2-1, the V gene TRBV2, with TRBD1 matching 7 bases. J was trimmed by 4 bases and V by 8 bases; bases with no gene match: 5. CDR1 SNHLY and CDR2 FYNNEI come from the germline V gene. The CDR3 extends over 13 amino acids.

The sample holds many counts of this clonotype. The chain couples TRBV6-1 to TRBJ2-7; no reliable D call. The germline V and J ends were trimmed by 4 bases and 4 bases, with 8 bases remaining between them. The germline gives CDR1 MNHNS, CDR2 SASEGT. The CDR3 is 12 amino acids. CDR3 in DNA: TGTGCCAGCAGTGCCAGGTTGTACGAGCAGTACTTC. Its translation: CASSARLYEQYF.

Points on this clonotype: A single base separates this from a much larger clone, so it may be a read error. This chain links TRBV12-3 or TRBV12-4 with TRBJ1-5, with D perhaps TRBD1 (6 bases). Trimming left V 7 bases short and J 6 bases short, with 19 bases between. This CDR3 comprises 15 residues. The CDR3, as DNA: TGTGCCAGCAAGTACAGGGAGAGCCGCACTCAGCCCCAGCATTTT. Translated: CASKYRESRTQPQHF.

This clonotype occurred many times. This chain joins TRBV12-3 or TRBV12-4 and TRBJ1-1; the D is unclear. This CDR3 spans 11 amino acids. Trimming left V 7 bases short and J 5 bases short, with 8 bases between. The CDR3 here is CASTLETEAFF. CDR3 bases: TGTGCCAGCACCCTTGAGACTGAAGCTTTCTTT.